This paragraph covers one T cell receptor beta chain sequence. The CDR3 runs 12 residues. The germline V and J ends were trimmed by 4 bases and 7 bases, with 11 bases remaining between them. The V gene's germline CDR1 is MGHRA and CDR2 YSYEKL. This sample is drawn from a study of cytomegalovirus exposure and HLA in healthy donors. 60 Vbeta and 13 Jbeta primers were used in PCR. TCRdb keeps only in-frame clones here, not all; method: immunoSEQ multiplex PCR. The sample holds 180,000 or so clones. Donors consisted of healthy bone marrow donors. This TCR was sampled from a boy aged 5 to 17 in good health and CMV-seronegative. J is TRBJ2-7 and V is TRBV4-1; possibly TRBD2 for D (6 bases). Sequenced material: PBMCs. CDR3 amino acids: CASSLDRGEQYF. For the CDR3, the DNA is TGCGCCAGCAGCCTCGACCGGGGGGAGCAGTACTTC.